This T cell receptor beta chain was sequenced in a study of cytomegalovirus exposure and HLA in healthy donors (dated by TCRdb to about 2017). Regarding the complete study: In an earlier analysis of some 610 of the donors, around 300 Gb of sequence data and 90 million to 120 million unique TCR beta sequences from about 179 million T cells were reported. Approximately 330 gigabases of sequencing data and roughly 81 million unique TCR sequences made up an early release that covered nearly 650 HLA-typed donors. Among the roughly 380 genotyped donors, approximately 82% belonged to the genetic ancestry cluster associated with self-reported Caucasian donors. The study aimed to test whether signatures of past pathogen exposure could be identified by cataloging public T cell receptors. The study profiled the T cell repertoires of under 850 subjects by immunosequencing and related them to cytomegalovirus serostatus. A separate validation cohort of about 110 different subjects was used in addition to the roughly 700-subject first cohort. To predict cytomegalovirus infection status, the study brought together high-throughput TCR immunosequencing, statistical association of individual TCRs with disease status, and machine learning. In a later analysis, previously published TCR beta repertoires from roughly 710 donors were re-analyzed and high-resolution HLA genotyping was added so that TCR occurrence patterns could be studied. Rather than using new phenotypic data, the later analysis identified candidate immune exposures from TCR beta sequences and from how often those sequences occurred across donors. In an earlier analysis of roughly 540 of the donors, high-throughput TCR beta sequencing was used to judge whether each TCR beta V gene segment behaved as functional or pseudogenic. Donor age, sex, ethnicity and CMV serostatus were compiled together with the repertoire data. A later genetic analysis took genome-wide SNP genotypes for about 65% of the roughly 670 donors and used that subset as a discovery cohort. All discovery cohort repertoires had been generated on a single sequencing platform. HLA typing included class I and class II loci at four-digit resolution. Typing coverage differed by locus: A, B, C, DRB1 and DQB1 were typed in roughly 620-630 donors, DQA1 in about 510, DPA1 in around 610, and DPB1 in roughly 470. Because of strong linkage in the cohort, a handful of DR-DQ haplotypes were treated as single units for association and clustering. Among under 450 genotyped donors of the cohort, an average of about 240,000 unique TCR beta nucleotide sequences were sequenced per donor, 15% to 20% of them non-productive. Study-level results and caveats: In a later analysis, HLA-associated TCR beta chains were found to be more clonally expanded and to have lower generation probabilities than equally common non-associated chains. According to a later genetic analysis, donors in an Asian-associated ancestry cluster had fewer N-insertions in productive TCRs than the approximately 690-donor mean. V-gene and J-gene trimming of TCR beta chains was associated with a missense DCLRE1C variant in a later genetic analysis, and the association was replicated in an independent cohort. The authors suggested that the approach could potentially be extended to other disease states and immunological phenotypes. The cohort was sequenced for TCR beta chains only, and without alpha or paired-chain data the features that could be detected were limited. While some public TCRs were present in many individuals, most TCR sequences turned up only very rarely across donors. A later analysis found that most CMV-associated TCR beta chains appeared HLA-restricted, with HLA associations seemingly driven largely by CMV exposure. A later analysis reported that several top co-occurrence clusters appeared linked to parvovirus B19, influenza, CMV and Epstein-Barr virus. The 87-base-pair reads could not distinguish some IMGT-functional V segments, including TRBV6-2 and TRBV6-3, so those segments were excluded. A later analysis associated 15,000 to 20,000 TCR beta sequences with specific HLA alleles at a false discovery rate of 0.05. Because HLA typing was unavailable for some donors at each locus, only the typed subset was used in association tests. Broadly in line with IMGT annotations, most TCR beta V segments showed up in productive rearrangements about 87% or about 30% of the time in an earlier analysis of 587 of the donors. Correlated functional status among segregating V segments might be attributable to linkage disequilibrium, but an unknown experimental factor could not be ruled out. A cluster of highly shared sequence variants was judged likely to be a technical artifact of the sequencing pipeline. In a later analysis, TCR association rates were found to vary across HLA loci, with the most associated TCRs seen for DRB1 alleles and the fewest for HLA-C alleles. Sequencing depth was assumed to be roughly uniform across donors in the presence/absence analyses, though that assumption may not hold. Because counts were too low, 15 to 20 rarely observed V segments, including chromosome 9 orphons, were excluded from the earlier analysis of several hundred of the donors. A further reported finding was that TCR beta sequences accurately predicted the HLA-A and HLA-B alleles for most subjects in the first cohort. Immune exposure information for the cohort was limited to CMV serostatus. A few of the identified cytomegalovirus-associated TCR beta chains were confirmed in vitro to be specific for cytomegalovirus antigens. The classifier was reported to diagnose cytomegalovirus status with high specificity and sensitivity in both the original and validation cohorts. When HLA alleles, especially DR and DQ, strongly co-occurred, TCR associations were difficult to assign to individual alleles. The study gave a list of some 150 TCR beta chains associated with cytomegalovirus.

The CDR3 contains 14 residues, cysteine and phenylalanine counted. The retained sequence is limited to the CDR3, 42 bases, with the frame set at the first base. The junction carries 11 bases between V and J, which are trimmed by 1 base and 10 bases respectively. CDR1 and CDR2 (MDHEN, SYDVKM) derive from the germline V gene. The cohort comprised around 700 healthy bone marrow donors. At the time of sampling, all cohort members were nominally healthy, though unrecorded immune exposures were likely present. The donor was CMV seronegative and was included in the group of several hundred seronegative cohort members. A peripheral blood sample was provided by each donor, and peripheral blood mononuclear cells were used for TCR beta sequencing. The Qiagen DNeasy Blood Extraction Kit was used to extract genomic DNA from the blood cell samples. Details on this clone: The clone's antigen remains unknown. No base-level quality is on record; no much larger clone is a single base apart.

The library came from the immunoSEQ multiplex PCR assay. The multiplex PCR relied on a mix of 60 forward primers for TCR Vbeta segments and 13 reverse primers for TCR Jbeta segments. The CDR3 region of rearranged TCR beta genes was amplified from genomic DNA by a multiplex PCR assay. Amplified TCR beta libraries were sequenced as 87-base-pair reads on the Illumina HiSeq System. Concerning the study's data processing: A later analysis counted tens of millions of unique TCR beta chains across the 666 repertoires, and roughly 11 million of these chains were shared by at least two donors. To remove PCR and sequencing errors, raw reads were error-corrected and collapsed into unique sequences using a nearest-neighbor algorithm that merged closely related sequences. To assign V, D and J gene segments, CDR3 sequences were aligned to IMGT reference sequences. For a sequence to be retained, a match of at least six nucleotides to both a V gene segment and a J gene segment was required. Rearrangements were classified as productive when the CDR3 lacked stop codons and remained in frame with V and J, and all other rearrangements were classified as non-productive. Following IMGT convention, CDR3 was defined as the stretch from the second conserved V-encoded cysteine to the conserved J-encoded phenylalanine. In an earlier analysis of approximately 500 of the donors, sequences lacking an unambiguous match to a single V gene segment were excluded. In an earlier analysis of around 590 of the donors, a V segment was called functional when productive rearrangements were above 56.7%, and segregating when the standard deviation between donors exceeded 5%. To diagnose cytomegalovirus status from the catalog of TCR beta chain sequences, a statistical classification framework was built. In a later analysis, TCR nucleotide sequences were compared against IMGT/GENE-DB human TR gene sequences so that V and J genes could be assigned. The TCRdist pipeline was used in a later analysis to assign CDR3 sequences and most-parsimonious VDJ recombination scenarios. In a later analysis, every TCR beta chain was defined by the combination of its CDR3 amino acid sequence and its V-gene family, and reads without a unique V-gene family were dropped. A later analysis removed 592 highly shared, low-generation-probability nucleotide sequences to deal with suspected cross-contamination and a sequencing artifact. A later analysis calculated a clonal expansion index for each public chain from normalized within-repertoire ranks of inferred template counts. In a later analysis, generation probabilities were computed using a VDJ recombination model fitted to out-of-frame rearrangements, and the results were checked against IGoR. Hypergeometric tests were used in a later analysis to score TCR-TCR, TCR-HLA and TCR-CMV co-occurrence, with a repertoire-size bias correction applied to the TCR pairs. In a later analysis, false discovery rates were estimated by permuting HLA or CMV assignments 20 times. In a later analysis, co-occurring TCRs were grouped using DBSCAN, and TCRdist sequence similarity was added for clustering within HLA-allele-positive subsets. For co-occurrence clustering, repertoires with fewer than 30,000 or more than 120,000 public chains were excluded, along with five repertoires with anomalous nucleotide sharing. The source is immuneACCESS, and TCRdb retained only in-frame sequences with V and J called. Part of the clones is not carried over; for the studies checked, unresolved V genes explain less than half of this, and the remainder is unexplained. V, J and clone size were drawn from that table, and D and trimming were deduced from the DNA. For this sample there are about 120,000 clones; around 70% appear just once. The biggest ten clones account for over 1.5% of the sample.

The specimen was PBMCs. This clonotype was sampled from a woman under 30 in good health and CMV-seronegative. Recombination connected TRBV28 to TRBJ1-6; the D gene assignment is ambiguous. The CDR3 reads CASSLSGERSPLHF. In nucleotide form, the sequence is TGTGCCAGCAGTTTATCCGGGGAACGCTCACCCCTCCACTTT.